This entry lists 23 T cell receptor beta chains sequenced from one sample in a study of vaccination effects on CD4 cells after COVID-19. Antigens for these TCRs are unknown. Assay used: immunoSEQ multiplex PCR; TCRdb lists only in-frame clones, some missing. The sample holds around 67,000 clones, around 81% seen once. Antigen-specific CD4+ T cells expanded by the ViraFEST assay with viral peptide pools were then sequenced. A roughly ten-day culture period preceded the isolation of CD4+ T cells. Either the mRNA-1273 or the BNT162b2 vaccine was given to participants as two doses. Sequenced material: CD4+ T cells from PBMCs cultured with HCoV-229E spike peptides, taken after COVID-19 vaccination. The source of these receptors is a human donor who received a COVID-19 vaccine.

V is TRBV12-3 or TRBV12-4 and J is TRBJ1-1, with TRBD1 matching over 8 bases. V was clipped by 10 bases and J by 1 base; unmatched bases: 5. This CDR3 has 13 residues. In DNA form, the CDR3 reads TGTGCCACGACGGGACAGGCGAACACTGAAGCTTTCTTT. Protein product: CATTGQANTEAFF.

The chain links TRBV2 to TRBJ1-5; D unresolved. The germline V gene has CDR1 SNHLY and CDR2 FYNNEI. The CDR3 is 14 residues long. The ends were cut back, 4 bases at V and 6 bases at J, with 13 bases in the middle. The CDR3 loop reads CASSGREASQPQHF. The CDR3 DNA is TGTGCCAGCAGTGGACGGGAAGCCAGTCAGCCCCAGCATTTT.

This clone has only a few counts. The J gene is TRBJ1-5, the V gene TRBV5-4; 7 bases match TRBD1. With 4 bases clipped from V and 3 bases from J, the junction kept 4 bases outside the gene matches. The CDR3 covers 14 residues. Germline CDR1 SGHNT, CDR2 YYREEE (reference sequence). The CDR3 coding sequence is TGTGCCAGCAGCGAGGGGGCCGACAATCAGCCCCAGCATTTT. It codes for CASSEGADNQPQHF.

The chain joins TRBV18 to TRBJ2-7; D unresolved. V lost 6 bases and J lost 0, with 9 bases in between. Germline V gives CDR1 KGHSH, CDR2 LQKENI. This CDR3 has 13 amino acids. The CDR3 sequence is CASSPGSSYEQYV. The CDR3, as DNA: TGTGCCAGCTCCCCTGGCAGCTCCTACGAGCAGTACGTC.

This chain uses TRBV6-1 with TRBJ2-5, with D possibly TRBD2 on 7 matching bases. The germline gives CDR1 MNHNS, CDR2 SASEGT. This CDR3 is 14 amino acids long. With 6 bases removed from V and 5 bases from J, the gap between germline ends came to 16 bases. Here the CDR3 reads CASSNRGAGETQYF. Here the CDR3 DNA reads TGTGCCAGCAGCAACCGGGGGGCGGGGGAGACCCAGTACTTC.

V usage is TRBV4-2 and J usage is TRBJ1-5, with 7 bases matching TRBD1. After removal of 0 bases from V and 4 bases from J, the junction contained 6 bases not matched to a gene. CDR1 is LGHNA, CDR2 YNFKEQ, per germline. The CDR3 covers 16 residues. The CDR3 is CASSQDTDRANQPQHF. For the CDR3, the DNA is TGTGCCAGCAGCCAAGATACCGACAGGGCGAATCAGCCCCAGCATTTT.

CDR3 amino acids: CASSFLDRVDYGYTF. The DNA for the CDR3 is TGTGCCAGCAGTTTCCTCGACAGGGTTGACTATGGCTACACCTTC. This chain links TRBV27 with TRBJ1-2; 7 bases align to TRBD1. Germline V gene data show CDR1 as MNHEY and CDR2 as SMNVEV (reference sequence). V dropped 3 bases and J dropped 3; count of bases not matched to a gene: 7. The CDR3 runs to 15 residues.

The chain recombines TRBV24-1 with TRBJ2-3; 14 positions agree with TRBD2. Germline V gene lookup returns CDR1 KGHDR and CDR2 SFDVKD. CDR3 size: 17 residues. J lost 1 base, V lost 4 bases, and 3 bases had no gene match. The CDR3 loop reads CATSELGLAGGTDTQYF. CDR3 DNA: TGTGCCACCAGTGAACTGGGACTAGCGGGGGGCACAGATACGCAGTATTTT.

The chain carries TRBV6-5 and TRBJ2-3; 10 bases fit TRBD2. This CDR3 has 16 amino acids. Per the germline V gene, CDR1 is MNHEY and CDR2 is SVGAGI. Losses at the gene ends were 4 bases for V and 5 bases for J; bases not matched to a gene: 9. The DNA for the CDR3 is TGTGCCAGCAGTTTTACTAGCGGGGTTACCCAAGATACGCAGTATTTT. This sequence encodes CASSFTSGVTQDTQYF.

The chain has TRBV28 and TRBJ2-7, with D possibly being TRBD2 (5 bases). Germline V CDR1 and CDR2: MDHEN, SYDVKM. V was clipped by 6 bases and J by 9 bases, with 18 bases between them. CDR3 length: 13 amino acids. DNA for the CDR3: TGTGCCAGCAGAGACCCTGGAAGGGAGTGGCAGTACGTC. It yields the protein CASRDPGREWQYV.

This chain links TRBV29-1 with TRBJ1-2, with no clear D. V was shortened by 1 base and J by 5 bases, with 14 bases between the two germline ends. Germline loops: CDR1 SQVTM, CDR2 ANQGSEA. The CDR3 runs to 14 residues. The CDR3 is CSVEGSATEYGYTF. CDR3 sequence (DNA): TGCAGCGTTGAAGGGTCCGCCACCGAGTATGGCTACACCTTC. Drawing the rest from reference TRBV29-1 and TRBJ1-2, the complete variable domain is SAVISQKPSRDICQRGTSLTIQCQVDSQVTMMFWYRQQPGQSLTLIATANQGSEATYESGFVIDKFPISRPNLTFSTLTVSNMSPEDSSIYLCSVEGSATEYGYTFGSGTRLTVV.

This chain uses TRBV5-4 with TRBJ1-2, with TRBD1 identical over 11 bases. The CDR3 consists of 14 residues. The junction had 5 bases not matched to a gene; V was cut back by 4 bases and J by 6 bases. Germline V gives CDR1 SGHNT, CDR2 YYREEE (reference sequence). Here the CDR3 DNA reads TGTGCCAGCAGCGTAGGACAGGGGGCAGATGGCTACACCTTC. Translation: CASSVGQGADGYTF.

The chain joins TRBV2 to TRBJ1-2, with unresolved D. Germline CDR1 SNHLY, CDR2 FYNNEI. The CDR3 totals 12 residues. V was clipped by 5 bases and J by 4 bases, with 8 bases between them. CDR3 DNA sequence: TGTGCCAGCAGTAAGGACCGCTATGGCTACACCTTC. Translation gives CASSKDRYGYTF.

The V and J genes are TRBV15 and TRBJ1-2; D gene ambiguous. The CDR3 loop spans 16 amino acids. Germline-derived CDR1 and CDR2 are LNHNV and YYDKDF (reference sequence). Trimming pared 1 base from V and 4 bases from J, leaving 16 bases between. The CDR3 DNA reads TGTGCCACCAGCAGAGGCCGGGGAGGCCCCACCTATGGCTACACCTTC. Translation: CATSRGRGGPTYGYTF.

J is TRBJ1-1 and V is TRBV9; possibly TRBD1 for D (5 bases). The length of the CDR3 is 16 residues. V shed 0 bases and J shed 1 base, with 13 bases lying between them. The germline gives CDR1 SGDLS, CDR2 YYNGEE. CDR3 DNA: TGTGCCAGCAGCGTAGTTGACAGAATTCCGAACACTGAAGCTTTCTTT. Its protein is CASSVVDRIPNTEAFF.

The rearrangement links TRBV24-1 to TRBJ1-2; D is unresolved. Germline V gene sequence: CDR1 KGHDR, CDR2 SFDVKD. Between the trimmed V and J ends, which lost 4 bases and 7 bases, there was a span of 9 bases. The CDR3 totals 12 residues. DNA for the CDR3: TGTGCCACCAGTGAATCCGTGGGTGGCTACACCTTC. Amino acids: CATSESVGGYTF.

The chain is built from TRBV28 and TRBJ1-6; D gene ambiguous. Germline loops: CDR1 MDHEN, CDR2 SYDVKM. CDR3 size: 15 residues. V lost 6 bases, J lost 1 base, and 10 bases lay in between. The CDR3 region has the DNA TGTGCCAGCAGGGCCGACATTTCCTATAATTCACCCCTCCACTTT. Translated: CASRADISYNSPLHF.

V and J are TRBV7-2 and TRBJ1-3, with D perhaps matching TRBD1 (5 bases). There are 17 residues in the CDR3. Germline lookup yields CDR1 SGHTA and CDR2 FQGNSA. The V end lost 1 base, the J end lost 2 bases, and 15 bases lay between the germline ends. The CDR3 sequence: CASSLDGAAWAGNTIYF. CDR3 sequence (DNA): TGTGCCAGCAGCTTAGACGGGGCGGCTTGGGCTGGAAACACCATATATTTT.

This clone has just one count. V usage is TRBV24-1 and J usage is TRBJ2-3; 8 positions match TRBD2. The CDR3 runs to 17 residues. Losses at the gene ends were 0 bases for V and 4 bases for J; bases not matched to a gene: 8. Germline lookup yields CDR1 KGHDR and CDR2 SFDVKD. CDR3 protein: CATSDLGSGRGADTQYF. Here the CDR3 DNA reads TGTGCCACCAGTGATTTGGGCAGCGGGCGGGGGGCAGATACGCAGTATTTT.

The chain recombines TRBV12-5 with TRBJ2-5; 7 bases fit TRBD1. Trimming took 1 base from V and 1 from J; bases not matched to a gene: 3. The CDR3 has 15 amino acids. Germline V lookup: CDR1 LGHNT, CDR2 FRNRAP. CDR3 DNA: TGTGCTAGTGGTTTGGCGACAGGGACCCAAGAGACCCAGTACTTC. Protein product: CASGLATGTQETQYF.

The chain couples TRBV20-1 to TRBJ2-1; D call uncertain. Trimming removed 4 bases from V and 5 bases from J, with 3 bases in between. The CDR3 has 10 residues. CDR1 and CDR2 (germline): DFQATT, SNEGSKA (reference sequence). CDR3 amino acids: CSATNNEQFF. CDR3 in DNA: TGCAGTGCTACTAACAATGAGCAGTTCTTC.

The CDR3 reads CASSYSATNSPLHF. In DNA, the CDR3 is TGTGCCAGCAGTTACTCGGCTACTAATTCACCCCTCCACTTT. The chain couples TRBV6-2 or TRBV6-3 to TRBJ1-6; D uncertain. Germline V gene data show CDR1 as MNHEY and CDR2 as SVGEGT. Deletions cut 0 bases from V and 6 bases from J, with 6 bases between. The CDR3 runs to 14 residues.

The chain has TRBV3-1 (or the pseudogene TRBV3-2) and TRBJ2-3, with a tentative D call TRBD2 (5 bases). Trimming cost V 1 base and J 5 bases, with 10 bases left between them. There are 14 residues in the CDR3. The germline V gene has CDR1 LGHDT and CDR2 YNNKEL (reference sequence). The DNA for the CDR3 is TGTGCCAGCAGCCAAGGCGGACGGGAAGATACGCAGTATTTT. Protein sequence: CASSQGGREDTQYF.